Following are 20 T cell receptor beta chains from one sample sequenced in a study of technical replicates of blood from a few donors. Only in-frame clones appear in the TCRdb table, and some are missing; sequencing was by immunoSEQ multiplex PCR. The table shows 66,000 or so clones, with almost 97% occurring only once. The sequenced material came from T cells isolated from PBMCs. The receptors come from a human donor in good health.

The chain joins TRBV5-1 to TRBJ2-7, with TRBD1 as a possible D gene (8 bases). The length of the CDR3 is 13 residues. Germline lookup yields CDR1 SGHRS and CDR2 YFSETQ. V was cut by 1 base and J by 5 bases, with 10 bases left in between. The CDR3 loop is CASSLTGGDEQYF. Written as DNA, the CDR3 is TGCGCCAGCAGCTTGACAGGGGGGGACGAGCAGTACTTC.

The chain uses TRBV6-4 and TRBJ1-1, with D possibly matching TRBD1 (5 bases). The CDR3 contains 16 residues. The germline V gene has CDR1 MRHNA and CDR2 SNTAGT. Trimming removed 5 bases at V and 4 bases at J, with 20 bases between. CDR3 sequence (DNA): TGTGCCAGCAGTTTGGGACCGTTAGGGACTGGCACTGAAGCTTTCTTT. Protein sequence: CASSLGPLGTGTEAFF.

V usage is TRBV4-2 and J usage is TRBJ2-3; TRBD2 aligns across 8 bases. Per the germline V gene, CDR1 is LGHNA and CDR2 is YNFKEQ. Trimming at V came to 1 base and at J to 8 bases, leaving 20 bases not matched to a gene. The CDR3 sequence is 19 residues long. In nucleotides, the CDR3 is TGTGCCAGCAGCCAAGTTGAAGCGGGAGTAGTAACGTTTATTGGTACGCAGTATTTT. Its translation: CASSQVEAGVVTFIGTQYF.

This chain connects TRBV25-1 to TRBJ1-2, with no clear D. The V gene's germline CDR1 is MGHDK and CDR2 SYGVNS. The CDR3 runs to 13 residues. Trimming removed 0 bases from V and 4 bases from J, with 6 bases in between. The CDR3 bases are TGTGCCAGCAGTGAATATGGCGGCTATGGCTACACCTTC. It translates to CASSEYGGYGYTF.

Turning to this clone: Mismatch with germline at one junction end may stem from a read error. The V and J genes are TRBV5-6 and TRBJ1-2; tentatively, D is TRBD1 (6 bases). Looked up from germline, CDR1 is SGHDT and CDR2 is YYEEEE. The CDR3 has 17 amino acids. The CDR3 region is CASSGGDRFGINHGYTF. DNA of the CDR3: TGTGCCAGCAGCGGGGGTGACAGGTTCGGGATTAACCATGGCTACACCTTC. Combining the CDR3 with reference TRBV5-6 and TRBJ1-2 gives the whole variable domain DAGVTQSPTHLIKTRGQQVTLRCSPKSGHDTVSWYQQALGQGPQFIFQYYEEEERQRGNFPDRFSGHQFPNYSSELNVNALLLGDSALYLCASSGGDRFGINHGYTFGSGTRLTVV.

This chain links TRBV6-5 with TRBJ1-4; D unresolved. Germline-derived CDR1 and CDR2 are MNHEY and SVGAGI. With 4 bases removed from V and 0 bases from J, the gap between germline ends came to 9 bases. The CDR3 is made up of 15 amino acids. The CDR3 bases are TGTGCCAGCAGTTCAGGTTATGCAACTAATGAAAAACTGTTTTTT. Amino acid sequence: CASSSGYATNEKLFF.

The rearrangement joins TRBV5-3 to TRBJ1-1, with D hard to call. TRBV5-3 is given ORF status, its function remaining uncertain. The CDR3 spans 10 residues. Trimming pared 6 bases from V and 7 bases from J, leaving 7 bases between. CDR3 sequence: CARIHSEAFF. In DNA, the CDR3 is TGTGCCAGAATTCATAGTGAAGCTTTCTTT.

The chain recombines TRBV6-5 with TRBJ2-7; the D is unclear. V lost 6 bases and J lost 3, with 12 bases in between. The CDR3 contains 13 residues. Per the germline V gene, CDR1 is MNHEY and CDR2 is SVGAGI. The CDR3 is CASRPTAGYEQYF. The CDR3 DNA is TGTGCCAGCAGGCCTACAGCTGGCTACGAGCAGTACTTC.

The chain has TRBV6-1 and TRBJ2-7; D uncertain. The length of the CDR3 is 13 residues. The ends were cut back, 3 bases at V and 2 bases at J, with 8 bases in the middle. Germline CDR1 and CDR2: MNHNS and SASEGT. CDR3 amino acids: CASSEGPTYEQYF. In DNA form, the CDR3 reads TGTGCCAGCAGTGAGGGCCCTACCTACGAGCAGTACTTC.

This chain uses TRBV19 with TRBJ1-5; 10 bases line up with TRBD1. Per germline, CDR1 LNHDA and CDR2 SQIVND (reference sequence). The V and J ends lost 6 bases and 4 bases, in that order; junction bases with no gene match: 6. This CDR3 is 15 amino acids long. The CDR3 bases are TGTGCCAGTAGCTCCCGGGACAGGGGAAATCAGCCCCAGCATTTT. Encoded protein: CASSSRDRGNQPQHF.

The rearrangement links TRBV27 to TRBJ1-5; D is perhaps TRBD1 (6 bases). This CDR3 comprises 13 residues. V lost 2 bases, J lost 4 bases, and 6 bases lay in between. Germline V CDR1 and CDR2: MNHEY, SMNVEV (reference sequence). This CDR3 is CASSLRGNQPQHF. The CDR3 DNA reads as TGTGCCAGCAGTTTAAGGGGGAATCAGCCCCAGCATTTT.

The chain couples TRBV29-1 to TRBJ2-3; D not certain. This CDR3 region has 11 residues. The V gene lost 3 bases and the J gene lost 3 bases, with 4 bases spanning the gap. Germline V CDR1 and CDR2: SQVTM, ANQGSEA. In DNA form, the CDR3 reads TGCAGCGTTGACAGGACAGATACGCAGTATTTT. Its protein is CSVDRTDTQYF.

V is TRBV7-9 and J is TRBJ1-4; D call uncertain. Germline CDR1 and CDR2: SEHNR and FQNEAQ (reference sequence). The CDR3 length is 15 residues. V dropped 3 bases and J dropped 5 bases, with 13 bases sitting between them. The CDR3 is CASSFTQTRNEKLFF. The CDR3 nucleotides are TGTGCCAGCAGCTTCACGCAGACGAGGAATGAAAAACTGTTTTTT. The full variable domain, rest sourced from reference TRBV7-9 and TRBJ1-4, is DTGVSQNPRHKITKRGQNVTFRCDPISEHNRLYWYRQTLGQGPEFLTYFQNEAQLEKSRLLSDRFSAERPKGSFSTLEIQRTEQGDSAMYLCASSFTQTRNEKLFFGSGTQLSVL.

The chain recombines TRBV11-3 with TRBJ1-1; tentative D call: TRBD1 (6 bases). V gave up 1 base and J gave up 2 bases, with 11 bases separating them. The CDR3 runs to 15 residues. CDR1 and CDR2 from the germline V gene are SGHNT and YENEEA. CDR3 loop: CASSLGPTGNTEAFF. The CDR3 DNA reads as TGTGCCAGCAGCTTAGGGCCGACAGGTAACACTGAAGCTTTCTTT. Full variable domain (outside the CDR3, taken from reference TRBV11-3 and TRBJ1-1): EAGVVQSPRYKIIEKKQPVAFWCNPISGHNTLYWYLQNLGQGPELLIRYENEEAVDDSQLPKDRFSAERLKGVDSTLKIQPAELGDSAVYLCASSLGPTGNTEAFFGQGTRLTVV.

This chain joins TRBV6-5 and TRBJ2-1; TRBD2 matches at 8 bases. Per the germline V gene, CDR1 is MNHEY and CDR2 is SVGAGI. V lost 3 bases to trimming and J lost 8 bases; unmatched junction nucleotides: 9. The CDR3 length is 15 residues. In DNA form, the CDR3 reads TGTGCCAGCAGTTATTCGGGAGGGGGTTTACATGAGCAGTTCTTC. This encodes CASSYSGGGLHEQFF.

The chain joins TRBV25-1 to TRBJ1-3; D gene unclear. The V gene's germline CDR1 is MGHDK and CDR2 SYGVNS. The CDR3 loop spans 13 amino acids. Trimming pared 6 bases from V and 0 bases from J, leaving 6 bases between. CDR3 region: CASSGSSGNTIYF. As DNA, the CDR3 is TGTGCCAGCAGCGGGAGCTCTGGAAACACCATATATTTT.

This chain uses TRBV19 with TRBJ2-1; TRBD2 might be the D (6 bases). With 6 bases removed from V and 6 bases from J, the gap between germline ends came to 15 bases. The CDR3 is 14 residues long. CDR1 is LNHDA and CDR2 is SQIVND in the germline V gene (reference sequence). Here the CDR3 DNA reads TGTGCCAGTAGGATGTCCGGGAGCACCAATGAGCAGTTCTTC. Its translation: CASRMSGSTNEQFF.

V usage is TRBV6-1 and J usage is TRBJ2-1, with 11 bases that match TRBD2. J lost 15 bases, V lost 2 bases, and 9 bases had no gene match. This CDR3 is 14 amino acids long. Germline V lookup: CDR1 MNHNS, CDR2 SASEGT. CDR3 nucleotide sequence: TGTGCCAGCAGTGAAATGGGGGTGGGGACTAGCGGGTTCTTC. Residues: CASSEMGVGTSGFF.

The chain couples TRBV4-1 to TRBJ1-5, with a possible D match to TRBD1 (5 bases). The CDR3 has 15 amino acids. Trimming stripped 4 bases from V and 0 bases from J, with 10 bases between. Germline CDR1 is MGHRA and CDR2 is YSYEKL. This CDR3 reads CASSRWGFSNQPQHF. The CDR3 DNA follows: TGCGCCAGCAGCCGTTGGGGCTTTAGCAATCAGCCCCAGCATTTT.

This chain joins TRBV2 and TRBJ2-1; 8 bases are a match to TRBD1. The CDR3 extends over 14 amino acids. J was trimmed by 1 base and V by 4 bases; bases with no gene match: 0. In germline, CDR1 is SNHLY, CDR2 FYNNEI. The CDR3 DNA is TGTGCCAGCAGTGGGACAGGGTCCTACAATGAGCAGTTCTTC. Encoded protein: CASSGTGSYNEQFF.